A selection of T cell receptor beta chains follows, all from one sample in a study of control samples from healthy donors and cancer patients. Only in-frame clones appear in the TCRdb table, and some are missing; sequencing was by immunoSEQ multiplex PCR. This table has fewer than 200,000 clones, approximately 92% appearing once. Material for sequencing was blood. These receptors were collected from a man aged 18 to 30 in good health. Both conserved end residues are part of each CDR3. D genes are given only for firm matches.

>TRBJ1-2|TRBV19|-
TGTGCCAGTAGTCCACAGGGTTTCTATGGCTACACCTTC
CASSPQGFYGYTF
>TRBJ1-1|TRBV29-1|-
TGCAGCGTTGAAGATCGTGGCGGGAACACTGAAGCTTTCTTT
CSVEDRGGNTEAFF
>TRBJ2-2|TRBV3-1/TRBV3-2|-
TGTGCCAGCAGCCAGGCATGGGACGTGGGGACCGGGGAGCTGTTTTTT
CASSQAWDVGTGELFF
>TRBJ1-1|TRBV6-7|-
TGTGCCAGCACCGCACGGGCTGAAGCTTTCTTT
CASTARAEAFF
>TRBJ1-3|TRBV12-3/TRBV12-4|-
TGTGCATCCAGGGGAACCTCTGGAAACACCATATATTTT
CASRGTSGNTIYF
>TRBJ1-3|TRBV18|-
TGTGCCAGCTCACCCTGGGGAGGGCGTTCTGGAAACACCATATATTTT
CASSPWGGRSGNTIYF
>TRBJ2-2|TRBV27|TRBD2
TGTGCCAGCAGAGCTAGCGGGGATTACACCGGGGAGCTGTTTTTT
CASRASGDYTGELFF
>TRBJ1-5|TRBV2|-
TGTGCCAGCAGCGGCCTCCTTTGGGGAGGGGTCAATCAGCCCCAGCATTTT
CASSGLLWGGVNQPQHF
>TRBJ2-5|TRBV9|-
TGTGCCAGCAGCAAAGGGGAAGGGGAGACCCAGTACTTC
CASSKGEGETQYF
>TRBJ1-1|TRBV5-1|-
TGCGCCAGCAGCTCCGGGACTGTGGGAACTGAAGCTTTCTTT
CASSSGTVGTEAFF
>TRBJ1-1|TRBV5-1|-
TGCGCCAGCAGTCTTGGACCAGCTTTGAACACTGAAGCTTTCTTT
CASSLGPALNTEAFF
>TRBJ2-1|TRBV5-4|-
TGTGCCAGCAGCTGGGGGGGCCTTAGGAATGAGCAGTTCTTC
CASSWGGLRNEQFF
>TRBJ1-5|TRBV18|-
TGTGCCAGCTCACCAGAAGGAAATAGCAATCAGCCCCAGCATTTT
CASSPEGNSNQPQHF
>TRBJ2-1|TRBV7-9|-
TGTGCCAGCAGCTTAGTAAGAGGGTACAATGAGCAGTTCTTC
CASSLVRGYNEQFF
>TRBJ1-4|TRBV5-1|-
TGCGCCAGCAGCTTCAGACAGGCCGGTACTAATGAAAAACTGTTTTTT
CASSFRQAGTNEKLFF
>TRBJ2-2|TRBV11-2|-
TGTGCCAGCAGCCTCCTGACAGTTGGCGGGGAGCTGTTTTTT
CASSLLTVGGELFF
>TRBJ2-6|TRBV28|-
TGTGCCAGCCTTGGGACGGACTCTGGGGCCAACGTCCTGACTTTC
CASLGTDSGANVLTF